The clone carrying this TCR beta chain was recorded a few times. The entry originates in a study of blood T cell repertoires in COVID-19. This CDR3 region has 13 residues. The V gene end was trimmed by 7 bases and the J gene end by 0 bases; junction bases not matched to a gene: 2. Germline lookup yields CDR1 MGHDK and CDR2 SYGVNS. Authors' data handling: Counts of nucleated cells, estimated from reference gene primer amplification, were obtained. Sequencing used immunoSEQ multiplex PCR; TCRdb keeps in-frame clones, though not all of them. V and J calls and clone size are copied from that table; D and trimming were computed from the DNA. The sample consists of some 140,000 clones, less than 80% of them appearing once.

The J gene is TRBJ1-1, the V gene TRBV25-1; TRBD1 aligns across 7 bases. The sequenced sample was peripheral blood. The source is a man between 60 and 75 years old with acute or convalescent COVID-19. This chain's CDR3 is CASIGTVNTEAFF. The CDR3 DNA reads as TGTGCCAGCATCGGGACAGTGAACACTGAAGCTTTCTTT.